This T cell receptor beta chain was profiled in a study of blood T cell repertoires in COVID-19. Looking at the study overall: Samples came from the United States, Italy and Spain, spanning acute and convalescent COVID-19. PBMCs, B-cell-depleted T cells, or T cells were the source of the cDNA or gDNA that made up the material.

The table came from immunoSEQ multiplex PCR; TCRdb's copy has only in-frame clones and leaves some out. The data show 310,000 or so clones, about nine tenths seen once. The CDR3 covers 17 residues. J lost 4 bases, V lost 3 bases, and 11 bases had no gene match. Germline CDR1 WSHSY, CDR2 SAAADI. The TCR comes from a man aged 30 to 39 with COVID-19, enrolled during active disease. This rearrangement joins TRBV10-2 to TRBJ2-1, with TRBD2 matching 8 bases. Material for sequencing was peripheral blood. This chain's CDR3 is CASSDPSGGTRYNEQFF. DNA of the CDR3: TGCGCCAGCAGTGATCCCTCAGGCGGGACTAGGTACAATGAGCAGTTCTTC.